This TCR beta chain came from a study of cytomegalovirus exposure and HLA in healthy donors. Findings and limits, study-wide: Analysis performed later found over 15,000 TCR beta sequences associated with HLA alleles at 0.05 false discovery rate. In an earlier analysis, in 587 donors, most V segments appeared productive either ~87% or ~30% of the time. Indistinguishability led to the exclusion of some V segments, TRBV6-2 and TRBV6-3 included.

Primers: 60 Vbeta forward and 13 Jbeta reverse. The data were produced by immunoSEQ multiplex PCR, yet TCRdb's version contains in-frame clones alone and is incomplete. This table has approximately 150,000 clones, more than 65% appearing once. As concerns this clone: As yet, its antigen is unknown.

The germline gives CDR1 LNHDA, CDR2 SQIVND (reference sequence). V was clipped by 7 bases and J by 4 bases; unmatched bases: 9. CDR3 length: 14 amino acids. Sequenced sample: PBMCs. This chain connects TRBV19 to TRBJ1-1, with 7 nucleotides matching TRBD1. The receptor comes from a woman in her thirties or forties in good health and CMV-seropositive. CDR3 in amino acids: CASKVVQGGTEAFF. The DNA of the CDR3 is TGTGCCAGTAAGGTAGTTCAGGGGGGCACTGAAGCTTTCTTT. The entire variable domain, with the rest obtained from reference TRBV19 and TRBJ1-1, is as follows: DGGITQSPKYLFRKEGQNVTLSCEQNLNHDAMYWYRQDPGQGLRLIYYSQIVNDFQKGDIAEGYSVSREKKESFPLTVTSAQKNPTAFYLCASKVVQGGTEAFFGQGTRLTVV.